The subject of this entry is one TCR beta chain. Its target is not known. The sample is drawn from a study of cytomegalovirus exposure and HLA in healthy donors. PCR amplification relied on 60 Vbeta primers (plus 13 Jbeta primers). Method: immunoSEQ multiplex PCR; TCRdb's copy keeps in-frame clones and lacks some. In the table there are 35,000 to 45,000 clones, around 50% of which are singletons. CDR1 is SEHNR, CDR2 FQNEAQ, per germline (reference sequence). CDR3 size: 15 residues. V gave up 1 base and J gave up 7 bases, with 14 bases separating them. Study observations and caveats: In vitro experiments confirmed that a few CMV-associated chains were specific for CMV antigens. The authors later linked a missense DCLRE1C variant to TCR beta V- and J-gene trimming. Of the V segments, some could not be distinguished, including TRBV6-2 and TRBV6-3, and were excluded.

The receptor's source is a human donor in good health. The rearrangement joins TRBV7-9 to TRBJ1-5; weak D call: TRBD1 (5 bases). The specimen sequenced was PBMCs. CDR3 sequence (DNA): TGTGCCAGCAGCTTAGGACTGGGGCTGGGGCAGCCCCAGCATTTT. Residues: CASSLGLGLGQPQHF. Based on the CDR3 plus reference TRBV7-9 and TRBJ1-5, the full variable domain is DTGVSQNPRHKITKRGQNVTFRCDPISEHNRLYWYRQTLGQGPEFLTYFQNEAQLEKSRLLSDRFSAERPKGSFSTLEIQRTEQGDSAMYLCASSLGLGLGQPQHFGDGTRLSIL.